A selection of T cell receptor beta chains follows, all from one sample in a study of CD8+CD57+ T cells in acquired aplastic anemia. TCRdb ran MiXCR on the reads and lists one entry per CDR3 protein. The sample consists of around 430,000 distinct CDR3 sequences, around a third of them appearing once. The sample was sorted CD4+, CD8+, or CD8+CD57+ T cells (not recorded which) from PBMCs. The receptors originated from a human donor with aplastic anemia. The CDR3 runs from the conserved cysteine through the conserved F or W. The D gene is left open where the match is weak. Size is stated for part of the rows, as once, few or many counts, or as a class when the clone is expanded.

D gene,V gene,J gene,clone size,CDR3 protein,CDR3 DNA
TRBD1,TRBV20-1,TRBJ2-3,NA,CSARDLVRQGYTDTQYF,TGCAGTGCTAGGGATCTAGTTCGACAGGGATACACAGATACGCAGTATTTT
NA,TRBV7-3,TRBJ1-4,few,CASSLTGRGDEKLFF,TGTGCCAGCAGCTTAACAGGGAGAGGTGATGAAAAACTGTTTTTT
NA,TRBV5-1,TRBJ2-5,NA,CASSLGGAQETQYF,TGCGCCAGCAGCTTGGGCGGGGCGCAAGAGACCCAGTACTTC
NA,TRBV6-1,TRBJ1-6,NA,CASKKTEYNSPLHF,TGTGCCAGCAAAAAGACAGAATATAATTCACCCCTCCACTTT
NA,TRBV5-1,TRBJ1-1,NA,CASSQGTSNTEAFF,TGCGCCAGCAGCCAAGGGACGTCGAACACTGAAGCTTTCTTT
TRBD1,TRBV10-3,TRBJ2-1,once,CAILKDRATDTQFF,TGTGCCATCTTGAAAGACAGGGCGACAGATACGCAGTTCTTC
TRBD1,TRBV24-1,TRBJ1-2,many,CATSDRDRGFGYTF,TGTGCCACCAGTGATCGGGACAGGGGGTTTGGCTACACCTTC
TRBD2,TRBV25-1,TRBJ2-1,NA,CASSFGTSGRVTYNEQFF,TGTGCCAGCAGCTTCGGGACTAGCGGGAGGGTCACCTACAATGAGCAGTTCTTC
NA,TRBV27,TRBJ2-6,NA,CASSSLTLPSGANVLTF,TGTGCCAGCAGTTCCTTGACACTTCCCTCTGGGGCCAACGTCCTGACTTTC
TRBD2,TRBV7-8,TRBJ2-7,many,CASSTRAGLAATYEQYF,TGTGCCAGCAGCACCCGGGCCGGCCTAGCGGCTACCTACGAGCAGTACTTC
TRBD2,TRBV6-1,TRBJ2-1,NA,CASSEVLSGASGRNEQFF,TGTGCCAGCAGTGAAGTTCTTTCCGGTGCTAGCGGACGCAATGAGCAGTTCTTC
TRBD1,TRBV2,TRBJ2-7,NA,CASSEAGGQGNEQYF,TGTGCCAGCAGTGAAGCGGGGGGACAGGGCAACGAGCAGTACTTC
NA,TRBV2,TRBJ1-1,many,CASLGGQANTEAFF,TGTGCCAGTTTGGGGGGGCAGGCGAACACTGAAGCTTTCTTT
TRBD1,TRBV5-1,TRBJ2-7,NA,CASSSGQGSSCEQYF,TGCGCCAGCAGCTCCGGACAGGGTAGCTCCTGCGAGCAGTACTTC
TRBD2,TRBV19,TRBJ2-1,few,CASSIFPRTSGSNEQFF,TGTGCCAGTAGTATCTTTCCCCGGACTAGCGGGAGTAATGAGCAGTTCTTC
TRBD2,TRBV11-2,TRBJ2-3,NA,CASSLETSGADTQYF,TGTGCCAGCAGCTTAGAGACTAGCGGGGCCGATACGCAGTATTTT
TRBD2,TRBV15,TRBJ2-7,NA,CATSRTSGIEEQYF,TGTGCCACCAGCAGGACTAGCGGGATTGAAGAGCAGTACTTC